This T cell receptor beta chain emerged from a study of cytomegalovirus exposure and HLA in healthy donors. About this clone itself: Antigen unknown.

The CDR3 contains 14 residues. The V gene lost 0 bases and the J gene lost 2 bases, with 7 bases spanning the gap. The germline CDR1 and CDR2 sequences are MGHRA and YSYEKL. Study-wide points: The availability of immune exposure information extended only to CMV serostatus. There were three CMV-associated chains whose specificity for CMV antigens was confirmed in vitro. Reports described diagnosis of cytomegalovirus status by the classifier as highly specific and sensitive.

PCR primers comprised 60 Vbeta and 13 Jbeta primers. Generated by immunoSEQ multiplex PCR, the TCRdb table keeps only in-frame clones and is missing some. The sample lists around 160,000 clones, around 77% occurring once. Material for sequencing was PBMCs. V is TRBV4-1 and J is TRBJ1-2, with a weak D call TRBD1 (6 bases). The TCR originated in a middle-aged woman in good health and CMV-seronegative. The CDR3 is CASSQDTGNYGYTF. The CDR3 DNA reads TGCGCCAGCAGCCAAGATACAGGGAACTATGGCTACACCTTC.